The sequence of this TCR beta chain was determined in a study of graft-versus-host responses after intestinal transplantation. Whole-study results and caveats: Recipient marrow showed GvH clones, some seen first in ileum or blood. HvG clone declines early post-transplant were associated with peak circulating GvH levels.

V trimming: 7 bases; J trimming: 4 bases; junction bases outside the gene matches: 2. In germline, CDR1 is SNHLY, CDR2 FYNNEI. The CDR3 is 14 amino acids. The protocol was immunoSEQ multiplex PCR, while the TCRdb copy is restricted to in-frame clones and leaves out a portion. Among about 130,000 clones listed, 92% were seen once. On this clone: The antigen remains unidentified.

This sequence was found in a human donor who received an intestinal transplant. This rearrangement joins TRBV2 to TRBJ2-3; 13 bases are shared with TRBD2. The source was unstimulated CD4+ T cells sorted from spleen or lymph node cells, collected before intestinal transplant. The CDR3 here is CASTTSGRADTQYF. CDR3 nucleotides: TGTGCCAGCACCACTAGCGGGAGGGCAGATACGCAGTATTTT.